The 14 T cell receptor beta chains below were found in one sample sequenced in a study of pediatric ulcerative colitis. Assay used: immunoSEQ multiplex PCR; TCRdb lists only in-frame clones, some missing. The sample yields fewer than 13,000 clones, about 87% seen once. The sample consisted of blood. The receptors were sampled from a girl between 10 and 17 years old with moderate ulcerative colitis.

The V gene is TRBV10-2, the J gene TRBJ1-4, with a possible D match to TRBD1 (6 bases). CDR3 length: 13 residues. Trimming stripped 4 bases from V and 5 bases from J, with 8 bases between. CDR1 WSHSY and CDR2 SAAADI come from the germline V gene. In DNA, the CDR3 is TGCGCCAGCAGTGGGCAGGGGAATGAAAAACTGTTTTTT. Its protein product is CASSGQGNEKLFF.

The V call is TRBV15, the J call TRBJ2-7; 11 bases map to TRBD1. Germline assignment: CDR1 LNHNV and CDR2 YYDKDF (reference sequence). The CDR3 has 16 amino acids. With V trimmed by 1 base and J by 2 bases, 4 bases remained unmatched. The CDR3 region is CATSRVQGQGAYEQYF. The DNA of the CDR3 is TGTGCCACCAGCAGAGTTCAGGGACAGGGGGCCTACGAGCAGTACTTC.

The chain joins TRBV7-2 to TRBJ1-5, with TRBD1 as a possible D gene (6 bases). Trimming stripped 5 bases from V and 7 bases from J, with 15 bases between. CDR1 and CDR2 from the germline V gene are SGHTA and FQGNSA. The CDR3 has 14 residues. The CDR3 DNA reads TGTGCCAGCAGCCCCTACAGGGCGGAACAGCCCCAGCATTTT. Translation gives CASSPYRAEQPQHF.

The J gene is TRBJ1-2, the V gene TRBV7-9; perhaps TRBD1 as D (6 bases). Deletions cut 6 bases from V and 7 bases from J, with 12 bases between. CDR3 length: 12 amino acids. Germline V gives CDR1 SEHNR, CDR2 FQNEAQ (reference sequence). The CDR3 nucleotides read TGTGCCAGCAGTACAGGGTCGGGTGGCTACACCTTC. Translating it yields CASSTGSGGYTF.

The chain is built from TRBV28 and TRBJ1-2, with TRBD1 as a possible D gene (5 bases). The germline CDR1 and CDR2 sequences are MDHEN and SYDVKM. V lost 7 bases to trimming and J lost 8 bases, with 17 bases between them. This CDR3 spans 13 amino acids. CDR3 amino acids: CASISSGQRGYTF. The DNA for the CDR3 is TGTGCCAGCATATCGTCAGGGCAACGCGGCTACACCTTC.

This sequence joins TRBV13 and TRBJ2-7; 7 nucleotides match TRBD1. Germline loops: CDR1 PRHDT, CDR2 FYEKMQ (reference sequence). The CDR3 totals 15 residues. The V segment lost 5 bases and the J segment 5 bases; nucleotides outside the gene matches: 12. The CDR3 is CASSMHDRVLHEQYF. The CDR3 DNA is TGTGCCAGCAGCATGCACGACAGGGTTTTACACGAGCAGTACTTC.

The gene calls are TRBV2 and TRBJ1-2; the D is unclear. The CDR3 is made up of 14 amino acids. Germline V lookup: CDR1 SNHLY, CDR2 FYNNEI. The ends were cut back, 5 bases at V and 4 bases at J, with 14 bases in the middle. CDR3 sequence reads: CASSSDSYAYGYTF. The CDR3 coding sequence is TGTGCCAGCAGTTCCGACTCTTATGCCTATGGCTACACCTTC.

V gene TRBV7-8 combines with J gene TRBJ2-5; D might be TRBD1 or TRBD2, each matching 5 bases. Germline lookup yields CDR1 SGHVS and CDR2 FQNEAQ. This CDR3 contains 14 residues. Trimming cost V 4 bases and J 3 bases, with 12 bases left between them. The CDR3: CASSSPGTKETQYF. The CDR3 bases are TGTGCCAGCAGCTCTCCAGGGACCAAAGAGACCCAGTACTTC.

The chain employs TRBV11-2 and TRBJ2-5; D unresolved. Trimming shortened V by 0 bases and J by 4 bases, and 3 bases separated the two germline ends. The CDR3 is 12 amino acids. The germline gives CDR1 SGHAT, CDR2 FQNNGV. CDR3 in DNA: TGTGCCAGCAGCTTAGATAGAGAGACCCAGTACTTC. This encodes CASSLDRETQYF.

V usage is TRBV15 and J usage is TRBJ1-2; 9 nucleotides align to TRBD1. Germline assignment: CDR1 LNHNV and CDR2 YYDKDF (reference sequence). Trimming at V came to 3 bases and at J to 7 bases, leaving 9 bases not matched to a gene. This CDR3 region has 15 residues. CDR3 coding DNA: TGTGCCACCAGCAGGACGGGACAGGGTTACGGTGGCTACACCTTC. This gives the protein CATSRTGQGYGGYTF.

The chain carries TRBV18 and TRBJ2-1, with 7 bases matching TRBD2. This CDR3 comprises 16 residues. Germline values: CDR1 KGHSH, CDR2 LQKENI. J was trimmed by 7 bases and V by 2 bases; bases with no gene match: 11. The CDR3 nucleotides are TGTGCCAGCTCACCAGCGGGGCTAGCGGAGCGGAATGAGCAGTTCTTC. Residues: CASSPAGLAERNEQFF.

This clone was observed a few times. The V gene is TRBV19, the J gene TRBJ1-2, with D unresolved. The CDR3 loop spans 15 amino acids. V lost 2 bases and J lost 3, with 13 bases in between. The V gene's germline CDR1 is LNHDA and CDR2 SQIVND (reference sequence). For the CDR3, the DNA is TGTGCCAGTAGTATATCGGGAGGGAGATACTATGGCTACACCTTC. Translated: CASSISGGRYYGYTF. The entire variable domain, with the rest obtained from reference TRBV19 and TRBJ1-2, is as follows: DGGITQSPKYLFRKEGQNVTLSCEQNLNHDAMYWYRQDPGQGLRLIYYSQIVNDFQKGDIAEGYSVSREKKESFPLTVTSAQKNPTAFYLCASSISGGRYYGYTFGSGTRLTVV.

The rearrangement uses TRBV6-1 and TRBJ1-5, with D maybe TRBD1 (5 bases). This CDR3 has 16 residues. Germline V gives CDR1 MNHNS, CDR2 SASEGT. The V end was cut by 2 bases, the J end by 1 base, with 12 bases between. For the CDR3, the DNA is TGTGCCAGCAGTGAATGGGGGGAGGACAGCAATCAGCCCCAGCATTTT. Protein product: CASSEWGEDSNQPQHF.

The CDR3 loop reads CASSLGPGNQPQHF. The CDR3 bases are TGTGCCAGCAGCTTAGGGCCGGGGAATCAGCCCCAGCATTTT. The chain is built from TRBV7-8 and TRBJ1-5; D call uncertain. CDR1 and CDR2 from the germline V gene are SGHVS and FQNEAQ. This CDR3 region has 14 residues. V gave up 1 base and J gave up 4 bases, with 8 bases separating them.